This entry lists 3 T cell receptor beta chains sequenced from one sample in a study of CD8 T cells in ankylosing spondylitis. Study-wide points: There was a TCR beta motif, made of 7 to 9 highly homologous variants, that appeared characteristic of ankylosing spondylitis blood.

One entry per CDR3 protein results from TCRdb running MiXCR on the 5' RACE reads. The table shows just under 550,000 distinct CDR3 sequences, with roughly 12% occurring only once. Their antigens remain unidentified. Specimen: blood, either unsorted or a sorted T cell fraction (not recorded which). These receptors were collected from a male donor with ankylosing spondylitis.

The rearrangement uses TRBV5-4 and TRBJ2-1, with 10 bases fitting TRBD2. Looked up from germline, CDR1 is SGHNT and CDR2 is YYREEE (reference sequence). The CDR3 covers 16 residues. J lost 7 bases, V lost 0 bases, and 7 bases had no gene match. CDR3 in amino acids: CASSLALAGVENEQFF. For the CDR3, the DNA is TGTGCCAGCAGCTTGGCCCTAGCGGGAGTTGAGAATGAGCAGTTCTTC.

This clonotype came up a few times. The CDR3, as DNA: TGTGCCAGCAGCCCGGGACTAGCGATAGATACGCAGTATTTT. It yields the protein CASSPGLAIDTQYF. This sequence joins TRBV7-2 and TRBJ2-3; TRBD2 matches 10 bases. The germline V gene encodes CDR1 SGHTA and CDR2 FQGNSA. J lost 5 bases, V lost 5 bases, and 4 bases had no gene match. The CDR3 spans 14 residues.

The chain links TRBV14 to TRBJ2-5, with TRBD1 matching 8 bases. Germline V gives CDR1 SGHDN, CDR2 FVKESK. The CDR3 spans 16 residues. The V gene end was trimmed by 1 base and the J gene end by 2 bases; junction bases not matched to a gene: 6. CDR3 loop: CASSQVDREKQETQYF. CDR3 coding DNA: TGTGCCAGCAGCCAAGTGGACAGGGAAAAACAAGAGACCCAGTACTTC.